This is a list of T cell receptor beta chains from one sample in a study of vaccination effects on CD4 cells after COVID-19. Their antigen targets remain unknown. Profiling relied on immunoSEQ multiplex PCR, and the TCRdb table lists in-frame clones only, not all of them. The data contain 65,000 or so clones, 60% to 80% of them singletons. This sample comprised CD4+ T cells from PBMCs cultured with HCoV-NL63 spike peptides, obtained before COVID-19 vaccination. The source is a human donor who received a COVID-19 vaccine. Each CDR3 is given with its conserved first and last residue. Fields, in order: J gene, clone size, D gene, V gene, CDR3 protein, CDR3 DNA. D genes are given only for firm matches. Clone size is given for some rows only: seen once, a few or many times, or a class if the clone is expanded.

TRBJ1-5 once NA TRBV5-1 CASSPGGTNQPQHF TGCGCCAGCAGCCCGGGCGGGACGAACCAGCCCCAGCATTTT
TRBJ1-2 few NA TRBV29-1 CSVESPGGAYGYTF TGCAGCGTTGAGTCCCCGGGAGGGGCCTATGGCTACACCTTC
TRBJ2-1 NA NA TRBV7-8 CASSPRIAVYNEQFF TGTGCCAGCAGCCCGCGGATAGCGGTTTACAATGAGCAGTTCTTC
TRBJ2-3 NA NA TRBV2 CASSDRGPDTQYF TGTGCCAGCAGTGACAGGGGACCCGATACGCAGTATTTT
TRBJ1-5 NA NA TRBV2 CASSVQGLDNQPQHF TGTGCCAGCAGTGTTCAGGGCTTGGACAATCAGCCCCAGCATTTT
TRBJ2-1 NA NA TRBV18 CASSPLQGFKDEQFF TGTGCCAGCTCACCCTTACAGGGCTTTAAGGATGAGCAGTTCTTC
TRBJ1-1 NA TRBD1 TRBV2 CASIISEVVNRGATEAFF TGTGCCAGCATTATTTCTGAGGTGGTCAACAGGGGGGCCACTGAAGCTTTCTTT
TRBJ2-1 NA NA TRBV3-1/TRBV3-2 CASSIGLANYNEQFF TGTGCCAGCAGCATTGGACTGGCCAACTACAATGAGCAGTTCTTC
TRBJ1-6 NA TRBD1 TRBV6-2/TRBV6-3 CASSGSGTVNSPLHF TGTGCCAGCAGTGGCAGCGGGACAGTTAATTCACCCCTCCACTTT
TRBJ1-2 NA TRBD1 TRBV4-1 CASSQEGPGTGYYGYTF TGCGCCAGCAGCCAAGAGGGGCCTGGGACAGGGTACTATGGCTACACCTTC
TRBJ1-2 NA TRBD1 TRBV28 CASSPRDRGRIGRGYTF TGTGCCAGCAGTCCCAGGGACAGGGGGCGAATCGGTCGGGGCTACACCTTC
TRBJ2-3 NA TRBD1 TRBV11-2 CASSSRTGGGTDTQYF TGTGCCAGCAGCTCCCGGACAGGGGGAGGTACAGATACGCAGTATTTT
TRBJ2-3 NA TRBD2 TRBV14 CASSPTLAGGKYF TGTGCCAGCAGTCCCACCTTAGCGGGGGGCAAATATTTT
TRBJ2-1 NA TRBD2 TRBV3-1/TRBV3-2 CASSPLLAGYNEQFF TGTGCCAGCAGCCCCCTTCTAGCGGGTTACAATGAGCAGTTCTTC
TRBJ2-3 NA NA TRBV30 CAWSVPDLDTQYF TGTGCCTGGAGTGTCCCGGACCTAGATACGCAGTATTTT
TRBJ2-5 NA NA TRBV27 CASSPRGGETQYF TGTGCCAGCAGTCCCAGGGGCGGGGAGACCCAGTACTTC
TRBJ1-2 NA NA TRBV4-1 CASSQTGYGYTF TGCGCCAGCAGCCAAACAGGCTATGGCTACACCTTC
TRBJ2-5 few NA TRBV6-5 CATRMGQGVETQYF TGTGCCACCCGCATGGGGCAGGGCGTCGAGACCCAGTACTTC
TRBJ1-4 NA TRBD1 TRBV12-3/TRBV12-4 CASKTGSEKLFF TGTGCCAGCAAGACAGGGTCGGAAAAACTGTTTTTT
TRBJ1-3 NA NA TRBV7-9 CASSFSVSGNTIYF TGTGCCAGCAGCTTCTCCGTGAGTGGAAACACCATATATTTT
TRBJ1-1 NA NA TRBV12-3/TRBV12-4 CASSRTVNTEAFF TGTGCCAGCAGTCGGACAGTGAACACTGAAGCTTTCTTT
TRBJ2-3 NA TRBD1 TRBV9 CASSPRDRGGTDTQYF TGTGCCAGCAGCCCGCGGGACAGGGGGGGCACAGATACGCAGTATTTT
TRBJ2-3 NA NA TRBV9 CASIPQNPGSEGETDTQYF TGTGCCAGCATTCCCCAAAACCCGGGTAGCGAGGGAGAGACAGATACGCAGTATTTT
TRBJ2-2 NA NA TRBV24-1 CATRDTRLGTGELFF TGTGCCACCAGGGACACTAGATTGGGCACCGGGGAGCTGTTTTTT